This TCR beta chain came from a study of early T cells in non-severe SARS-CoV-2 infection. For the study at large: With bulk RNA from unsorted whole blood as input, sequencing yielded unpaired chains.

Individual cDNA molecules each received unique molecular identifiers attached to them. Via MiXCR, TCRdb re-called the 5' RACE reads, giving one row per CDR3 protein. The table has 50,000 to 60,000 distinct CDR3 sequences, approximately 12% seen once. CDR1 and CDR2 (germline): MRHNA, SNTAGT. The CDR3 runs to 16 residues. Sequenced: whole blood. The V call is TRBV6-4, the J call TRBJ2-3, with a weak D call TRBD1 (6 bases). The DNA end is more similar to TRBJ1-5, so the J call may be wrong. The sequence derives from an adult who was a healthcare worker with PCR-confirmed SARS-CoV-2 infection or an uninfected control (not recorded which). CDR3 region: CASSDSSGGATDTQHF. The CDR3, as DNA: TGTGCCAGCAGTGACTCTAGCGGGGGGGCCACAGATACGCAGCATTTT.